These 30 T cell receptor beta chains originate from one sample sequenced in a study of OX40 agonist ivuxolimab in advanced cancers. Using immunoSEQ multiplex PCR, the repertoire was profiled, and TCRdb retains in-frame clones only, with some absent. The repertoire holds some 35,000 clones, around four fifths seen once, with 39% in the top ten. The specimen was CD4+ or CD8+ T cells sorted from blood, collected in a trial of the OX40 agonist ivuxolimab. The receptors come from an adult with an advanced solid tumor such as melanoma, head and neck, liver or kidney cancer.

The rearrangement links TRBV29-1 to TRBJ2-7, with 12 positions matching TRBD1. The CDR3 length is 15 residues. Looked up from germline, CDR1 is SQVTM and CDR2 is ANQGSEA. V shed 0 bases and J 4 bases; nucleotides not matched to a gene: 4. CDR3 nucleotides: TGCAGCGTTGAAGATGCGGGACAGGGGGCTTACGAGCAGTACTTC. Translation gives CSVEDAGQGAYEQYF.

The sample holds one count of this clone. The chain recombines TRBV7-2 with TRBJ2-1; D gene unclear. The V gene's germline CDR1 is SGHTA and CDR2 FQGNSA. The CDR3 runs 16 residues. Trimming removed 5 bases at V and 8 bases at J, with 22 bases between. The CDR3 DNA is TGTGCCAGCAGCAGAGACTCGAGCACCGTGATGGATGAGCAGTTCTTC. Translating gives CASSRDSSTVMDEQFF.

This clone was seen only once. V is TRBV7-9 and J is TRBJ2-1; D might be TRBD2 (5 bases). V was clipped by 5 bases and J by 5 bases, with 16 bases between them. This CDR3 is 15 amino acids long. Germline loops: CDR1 SEHNR, CDR2 FQNEAQ (reference sequence). The CDR3 spells CASSPPYSVNNEQFF. CDR3 nucleotides: TGTGCCAGCAGCCCGCCCTATAGCGTCAACAATGAGCAGTTCTTC.

Written as DNA, the CDR3 is TGTGCCAGCAGCTTACAGGGGTCCTACAATGAGCAGTTCTTC. Its translation is CASSLQGSYNEQFF. The rearrangement uses TRBV7-8 and TRBJ2-1, with a tentative D call TRBD1 (6 bases). Per germline, CDR1 SGHVS and CDR2 FQNEAQ. This CDR3 has 14 residues. V lost 2 bases to trimming and J lost 1 base, with 6 bases between them.

The J gene is TRBJ2-1, the V gene TRBV9; no definite D call. The germline V gene encodes CDR1 SGDLS and CDR2 YYNGEE. V lost 0 bases and J lost 0, with 7 bases in between. CDR3 length equals 15 residues. CDR3 DNA: TGTGCCAGCAGCGTAGGTGACTCCTCCTACAATGAGCAGTTCTTC. Encoded protein: CASSVGDSSYNEQFF.

The genes are TRBV5-1 and TRBJ2-1; 8 positions match TRBD1. The germline gives CDR1 SGHRS, CDR2 YFSETQ. This CDR3 has 13 amino acids. V gave up 4 bases and J gave up 9 bases; unmatched junction bases: 6. In nucleotides, the CDR3 is TGCGCCAGCAGCATCGGACAGGGAACTGAGCAGTTCTTC. Its protein is CASSIGQGTEQFF.

The J gene is TRBJ2-1, the V gene TRBV29-1; perhaps TRBD2 as D (6 bases). The V and J ends lost 2 bases and 13 bases respectively, with 15 bases between them. The CDR3 is made up of 12 amino acids. Per the germline V gene, CDR1 is SQVTM and CDR2 is ANQGSEA. DNA for the CDR3: TGCAGCGTTGAATCCTCGGGGGTAGATCAGTTCTTC. It translates to CSVESSGVDQFF.

The CDR3 here is CASSQGLASYEQYF. In DNA, the CDR3 is TGTGCCAGCAGCCAGGGACTAGCGTCCTACGAGCAGTACTTC. The chain employs TRBV5-5 and TRBJ2-7, with 10 bases lining up with TRBD2. The trim removed 4 bases at V and 1 base at J, leaving 2 bases unmatched. Germline values: CDR1 SGHKS, CDR2 YYEKEE (reference sequence). The CDR3 runs to 14 residues.

The rearrangement joins TRBV18 to TRBJ2-7; D may be TRBD1 or TRBD2 (5 bases each). This CDR3 spans 13 amino acids. The V and J ends lost 10 bases and 2 bases respectively, with 15 bases between them. Germline-derived CDR1 and CDR2 are KGHSH and LQKENI. The CDR3: CATGGDGAYEQYF. The CDR3 DNA reads TGTGCCACTGGTGGGGACGGGGCCTACGAGCAGTACTTC.

The gene calls are TRBV7-9 and TRBJ1-4, with TRBD1 as a possible D gene (6 bases). Germline CDR1 reads SEHNR; CDR2 reads FQNEAQ (reference sequence). Trimming took 5 bases from V and 5 from J, leaving 12 bases between them. This CDR3 has 14 amino acids. CDR3 DNA sequence: TGTGCCAGCAGCCCCCCCGGACAGAATGAAAAACTGTTTTTT. This encodes CASSPPGQNEKLFF.

The V call is TRBV12-5, the J call TRBJ2-3; no definite D call. Germline CDR1 is LGHNT and CDR2 is FRNRAP. This CDR3 comprises 14 residues. The V end was cut by 2 bases, the J end by 4 bases, with 10 bases between. CDR3 residues: CASGLSSVADTQYF. CDR3 nucleotide sequence: TGTGCTAGTGGTTTGTCATCAGTGGCAGATACGCAGTATTTT.

The rearrangement links TRBV28 to TRBJ2-7; no clear D gene. The CDR3 is 12 residues long. Per germline, CDR1 MDHEN and CDR2 SYDVKM. Trimming shortened V by 5 bases and J by 8 bases, and 13 bases separated the two germline ends. The CDR3 loop is CASSPVGAKQYF. The CDR3 coding sequence is TGTGCCAGCAGTCCGGTCGGAGCAAAGCAGTACTTC.

The rearrangement joins TRBV10-3 to TRBJ2-3; 8 nucleotides align to TRBD1. With V trimmed by 6 bases and J by 4 bases, 9 bases remained unmatched. CDR3 length: 15 residues. Germline values: CDR1 ENHRY, CDR2 SYGVKD. The DNA of the CDR3 is TGTGCCATCAGGCCAGACAGGGGTTGGGCAGATACGCAGTATTTT. It yields the protein CAIRPDRGWADTQYF.

This clone showed up just a few times. The sample holds other DNA sequences that translate to the same CDR3. CDR3 region: CASSPGANYGYTF. CDR3 coding DNA: TGTGCCAGCAGCCCAGGGGCAAACTATGGCTACACCTTC. The V call is TRBV6-5, the J call TRBJ1-2; a possible D gene is TRBD1 (6 bases). The ends were cut back, 6 bases at V and 2 bases at J, with 10 bases in the middle. This CDR3 is built from 13 residues. Germline values: CDR1 MNHEY, CDR2 SVGAGI.

This chain links TRBV19 with TRBJ1-3, with D hard to call. Germline CDR1 reads LNHDA; CDR2 reads SQIVND (reference sequence). Trimming took 8 bases from V and 2 from J, leaving 7 bases between them. The CDR3 is 12 amino acids. The CDR3: CASSTPGNTIYF. The CDR3 region has the DNA TGTGCCAGTTCCACTCCTGGAAACACCATATATTTT.

This clone was counted a single time. The chain uses TRBV4-1 and TRBJ2-3, with 12 nucleotides matching TRBD2. Germline values: CDR1 MGHRA, CDR2 YSYEKL. There are 16 residues in the CDR3. Trimming cost V 3 bases and J 2 bases; bases outside gene matches: 3. In DNA form, the CDR3 reads TGCGCCAGCAGCCAGCTAGCGGGGGGGGACACAGATACGCAGTATTTT. Residues: CASSQLAGGDTDTQYF.

This chain connects TRBV4-1 to TRBJ1-6, with D possibly matching TRBD1 (5 bases). The CDR3 covers 14 residues. The germline V gene has CDR1 MGHRA and CDR2 YSYEKL. The V end lost 2 bases, the J end lost 9 bases, and 11 bases lay between the germline ends. The CDR3 loop reads CASSQTGRGSPLHF. CDR3 sequence (DNA): TGCGCCAGCAGCCAAACAGGCCGTGGTTCACCCCTCCACTTT.

The chain is built from TRBV19 and TRBJ1-1; no clear D. The CDR3 has 14 amino acids. The germline V and J ends were trimmed by 3 bases and 0 bases, with 8 bases remaining between them. Germline V gives CDR1 LNHDA, CDR2 SQIVND (reference sequence). In DNA, the CDR3 is TGTGCCAGTAGTATCCAGGTAATGAACACTGAAGCTTTCTTT. It yields the protein CASSIQVMNTEAFF.

V usage is TRBV11-3 and J usage is TRBJ2-5; D gene unclear. Between the trimmed V and J ends, which lost 5 bases and 1 base, there was a span of 14 bases. This CDR3 has 15 amino acids. The germline CDR1 and CDR2 sequences are SGHNT and YENEEA. The CDR3 loop is CASSQSSNTQETQYF. CDR3 nucleotides: TGTGCCAGCAGCCAGAGCAGTAATACCCAAGAGACCCAGTACTTC.

This chain joins TRBV10-1 and TRBJ2-7, with no clear D. V shed 3 bases and J shed 5 bases, with 11 bases lying between them. Germline V CDR1 and CDR2: WNHNN, SYGVQD (reference sequence). This CDR3 has 13 residues. Here the CDR3 reads CASSEMGKNEQYF. CDR3 DNA: TGCGCCAGCAGTGAAATGGGGAAGAACGAGCAGTACTTC.

The chain recombines TRBV11-2 with TRBJ2-3; no clear D gene. V gave up 4 bases and J gave up 2 bases, with 10 bases separating them. Germline V CDR1 and CDR2: SGHAT, FQNNGV. The CDR3 consists of 14 residues. DNA for the CDR3: TGTGCCAGCAGCTCCGTGGGAACCACAGATACGCAGTATTTT. Translating it yields CASSSVGTTDTQYF.

The CDR3 nucleotides read TGTGCCAGCAGCGTATGGGGTTACGATGAGCAGTTCTTC. It codes for CASSVWGYDEQFF. The chain combines TRBV9 with TRBJ2-1, with D uncertain. The germline V gene has CDR1 SGDLS and CDR2 YYNGEE. With 1 base removed from V and 8 bases from J, the gap between germline ends came to 10 bases. The length of the CDR3 is 13 residues. Complete variable domain (other parts from reference TRBV9 and TRBJ2-1): DSGVTQTPKHLITATGQRVTLRCSPRSGDLSVYWYQQSLDQGLQFLIQYYNGEERAKGNILERFSAQQFPDLHSELNLSSLELGDSALYFCASSVWGYDEQFFGPGTRLTVL.

This clone was recorded once. The CDR3 protein is CASSQVGTGGKGGELFF. The CDR3 DNA reads as TGTGCCAGCAGCCAAGTAGGAACGGGAGGGAAGGGCGGGGAGCTGTTTTTT. The chain is built from TRBV4-2 and TRBJ2-2; 8 nucleotides align to TRBD2. CDR3 length: 17 amino acids. J lost 7 bases, V lost 1 base, and 11 bases had no gene match. Germline CDR1 is LGHNA and CDR2 is YNFKEQ.

The V and J genes are TRBV7-9 and TRBJ2-1, with 11 bases fitting TRBD2. In germline, CDR1 is SEHNR, CDR2 FQNEAQ (reference sequence). With V trimmed by 5 bases and J by 6 bases, 0 bases remained unmatched. This CDR3 region has 13 residues. The CDR3 sequence is CASSGTSGNEQFF. Here the CDR3 DNA reads TGTGCCAGCAGCGGGACTAGCGGCAATGAGCAGTTCTTC.

The chain uses TRBV9 and TRBJ1-3, with D uncertain. Germline V lookup: CDR1 SGDLS, CDR2 YYNGEE. V was trimmed by 0 bases and J by 0 bases, leaving 7 bases between them. This CDR3 is 15 amino acids long. This CDR3 is CASSVGGLSGNTIYF. CDR3 DNA: TGTGCCAGCAGCGTAGGAGGTCTCTCTGGAAACACCATATATTTT.

This clone showed up just a few times. The chain couples TRBV5-1 to TRBJ2-7; D is perhaps TRBD1 or TRBD2 (5 bases each). V lost 4 bases and J lost 7, with 18 bases in between. The CDR3 loop spans 14 amino acids. The germline V gene has CDR1 SGHRS and CDR2 YFSETQ. CDR3 in amino acids: CASSEGLWLREQYF. The CDR3 DNA sequence: TGCGCCAGCAGCGAGGGGCTGTGGCTACGAGAGCAGTACTTC.

There are a few counts of this clone. The V and J genes are TRBV4-2 and TRBJ2-4; D assignment may be TRBD1 or TRBD2 (5 bases each). In germline, CDR1 is LGHNA, CDR2 YNFKEQ. Between the trimmed V and J ends, which lost 0 bases and 1 base, there was a span of 13 bases. There are 17 residues in the CDR3. The CDR3 protein is CASSQEGTGPAKNIQYF. The CDR3 coding sequence is TGTGCCAGCAGCCAAGAGGGTACGGGGCCCGCCAAAAACATTCAGTACTTC.

The genes are TRBV5-1 and TRBJ2-5, with TRBD1 matching over 8 bases. The length of the CDR3 is 13 residues. V was pared by 1 base and J by 5 bases, with 1 base of the junction left unmatched. Germline lookup yields CDR1 SGHRS and CDR2 YFSETQ. The chain's CDR3 is CASSLTGGETQYF. The DNA of the CDR3 is TGCGCCAGCAGCTTGACAGGGGGGGAGACCCAGTACTTC.

A single count supports this clone. The chain recombines TRBV6-6 with TRBJ1-6; TRBD1 agrees at 7 bases. The CDR3 loop spans 15 amino acids. Germline-derived CDR1 and CDR2 are MNHNY and SVGAGI (reference sequence). V gave up 7 bases and J gave up 5 bases; unmatched junction bases: 8. The CDR3: CASTLTGVDNSPLHF. CDR3 nucleotides: TGTGCCAGCACCCTAACAGGGGTCGATAATTCACCCCTCCACTTT.

The chain couples TRBV4-2 to TRBJ1-2; 10 nucleotides align to TRBD1. This CDR3 is 15 amino acids long. CDR1 and CDR2 from the germline V gene are LGHNA and YNFKEQ. Trimming took 4 bases from V and 2 from J; bases not matched to a gene: 4. The chain's CDR3 is CASSREGQGNYGYTF. CDR3 DNA: TGTGCCAGCAGCCGAGAGGGACAGGGGAACTATGGCTACACCTTC.